This T cell receptor beta chain is drawn from a study of T cells in Graves' hyperthyroidism and ophthalmopathy. General study findings and limits: Patients with ophthalmopathy were separated from those with stable hyperthyroidism by a 13 V-J model.

This clonotype was counted ten times or more. Its antigen is still unknown. The CDR3 extends over 15 amino acids. Germline CDR1 is SGHAT and CDR2 is FQNNGV. Trimming stripped 5 bases from V and 7 bases from J, with 18 bases between. RNA transcripts provided the source from which TCR beta CDR3 regions were amplified. Carried out on the TCR CDR3, a first-round RT-PCR used the HTBI primer set. TCRdb recomputed calls from the multiplex PCR reads with MiXCR, one row per CDR3 protein. The sample lists fewer than 550,000 distinct CDR3 sequences, approximately 15% occurring once. Patients aged 18 to 65 had newly diagnosed hyperthyroidism lasting under 2 months.

This chain links TRBV11-2 with TRBJ2-4; tentative D call: TRBD2 (7 bases). The source of this sequence is a woman aged 18-29 years with Graves' hyperthyroidism. Specimen: blood. CDR3 sequence reads: CASSLGGLGGNIQYF. The CDR3 nucleotides are TGTGCCAGCAGCCTCGGGGGGCTTGGGGGGAACATTCAGTACTTC.